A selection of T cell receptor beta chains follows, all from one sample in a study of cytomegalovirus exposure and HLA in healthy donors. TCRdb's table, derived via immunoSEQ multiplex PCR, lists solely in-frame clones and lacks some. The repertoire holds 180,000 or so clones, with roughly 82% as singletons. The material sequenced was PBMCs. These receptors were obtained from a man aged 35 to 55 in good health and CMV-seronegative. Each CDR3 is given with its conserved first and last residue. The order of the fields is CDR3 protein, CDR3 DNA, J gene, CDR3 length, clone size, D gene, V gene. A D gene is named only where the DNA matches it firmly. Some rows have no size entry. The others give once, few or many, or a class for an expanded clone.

CASRRTGGASGYTF | TGTGCCAGCAGACGGACAGGGGGAGCCTCTGGCTACACCTTC | TRBJ1-2 | 14 | once | TRBD1 | TRBV6-5
CASSPLASGGNTGELFF | TGTGCCAGCTCACCACTAGCAAGCGGGGGAAACACCGGGGAGCTGTTTTTT | TRBJ2-2 | 17 | few | TRBD2 | TRBV18
CASSFGGTGRYEQYF | TGTGCCAGCAGCTTCGGGGGGACAGGGCGGTACGAGCAGTACTTC | TRBJ2-7 | 15 | NA | TRBD1 | TRBV7-2
CASSFPGQRETQYF | TGTGCCAGCAGCTTTCCGGGACAGAGAGAGACCCAGTACTTC | TRBJ2-5 | 14 | NA | TRBD1 | TRBV5-5
CAWSVRDKPNTGELFF | TGTGCCTGGAGTGTCCGGGACAAACCGAACACCGGGGAGCTGTTTTTT | TRBJ2-2 | 16 | NA | NA | TRBV30
CASSPGGRYQETQYF | TGTGCCAGCAGTCCGGGAGGCAGGTACCAAGAGACCCAGTACTTC | TRBJ2-5 | 15 | NA | TRBD2 | TRBV27
CASSLAPSGRAYNEQFF | TGCGCCAGCAGCTTGGCCCCTAGCGGGAGGGCCTACAATGAGCAGTTCTTC | TRBJ2-1 | 17 | NA | TRBD2 | TRBV5-1
CASSLSEGGGAFF | TGTGCCAGCAGCTTATCAGAGGGAGGGGGAGCTTTCTTT | TRBJ1-1 | 13 | NA | NA | TRBV7-9
CASSFDTSNQPQHF | TGTGCCAGCAGCTTTGACACTTCCAATCAGCCCCAGCATTTT | TRBJ1-5 | 14 | NA | NA | TRBV7-3
CSVKMTGATQGGGNQPQHF | TGCAGCGTAAAAATGACAGGGGCGACCCAGGGAGGCGGCAATCAGCCCCAGCATTTT | TRBJ1-5 | 19 | NA | TRBD1 | TRBV29-1
CASSYDGSSYNEQFF | TGTGCCAGCAGCTACGACGGGAGCTCCTACAATGAGCAGTTCTTC | TRBJ2-1 | 15 | NA | NA | TRBV7-6
CASSFLESYTF | TGTGCCAGCAGTTTTTTGGAGTCTTACACCTTC | TRBJ1-2 | 11 | once | NA | TRBV28
CASSRDRVYTGELFF | TGTGCCAGTAGCCGGGACAGGGTGTACACCGGGGAGCTGTTTTTT | TRBJ2-2 | 15 | once | TRBD1 | TRBV19
CASSDYPTPNYGYTF | TGTGCCAGCAGTGATTACCCCACTCCTAACTATGGCTACACCTTC | TRBJ1-2 | 15 | few | NA | TRBV6-4
CASSLPKQGNLYQPQHF | TGTGCCAGCAGTTTACCGAAACAGGGTAACCTGTATCAGCCCCAGCATTTT | TRBJ1-5 | 17 | NA | NA | TRBV28
CASRAVTSNEQFF | TGTGCCAGTAGGGCCGTTACTAGCAATGAGCAGTTCTTC | TRBJ2-1 | 13 | NA | NA | TRBV19
CASSRGGTDGYTF | TGCGCCAGCAGTCGCGGGGGGACAGATGGCTACACCTTC | TRBJ1-2 | 13 | few | TRBD1 | TRBV5-1
CASSAGGRQSYGYTF | TGTGCCAGCAGCGCAGGGGGGCGACAGAGCTATGGCTACACCTTC | TRBJ1-2 | 15 | few | TRBD1 | TRBV9
CASSLAGLATDTQYF | TGTGCCAGCAGCTTGGCCGGGCTAGCGACAGATACGCAGTATTTT | TRBJ2-3 | 15 | NA | NA | TRBV5-5
CASSIGGAPTGELFF | TGTGCCAGTAGTATCGGGGGGGCCCCCACCGGGGAGCTGTTTTTT | TRBJ2-2 | 15 | few | TRBD2 | TRBV19
CASSYSSGNSYNEQFF | TGTGCCAGCAGTTACTCTTCAGGAAACTCCTACAATGAGCAGTTCTTC | TRBJ2-1 | 16 | NA | NA | TRBV6-5
CASSLGRGPQHF | TGTGCCAGCAGCTTGGGAAGGGGGCCCCAGCATTTT | TRBJ1-5 | 12 | NA | NA | TRBV5-6
CASSLVGISGNTIYF | TGTGCCAGCAGCTTAGTCGGGATCTCTGGAAACACCATATATTTT | TRBJ1-3 | 15 | NA | NA | TRBV11-3
CSVSRDRNSYEQYF | TGCAGCGTTTCCCGGGATAGGAACTCCTACGAGCAGTACTTC | TRBJ2-7 | 14 | NA | NA | TRBV29-1
CASRWTGETDTQYF | TGTGCCAGTAGATGGACAGGGGAAACAGATACGCAGTATTTT | TRBJ2-3 | 14 | NA | TRBD1 | TRBV19
CASSGRGDNEKLFF | TGTGCCAGCAGCGGGCGGGGGGATAATGAAAAACTGTTTTTT | TRBJ1-4 | 14 | NA | NA | TRBV9
CASSFGTSGRAGPRNEQFF | TGTGCCAGCAGTTTTGGGACTAGCGGGAGGGCCGGGCCTCGGAATGAGCAGTTCTTC | TRBJ2-1 | 19 | NA | TRBD2 | TRBV27
CASSLAGQGAYEQYF | TGTGCCAGCAGCTTAGCGGGTCAGGGGGCGTACGAGCAGTACTTC | TRBJ2-7 | 15 | once | TRBD1 | TRBV7-6
CATTYGRPYEQYF | TGCGCCACTACGTATGGGAGGCCCTACGAGCAGTACTTC | TRBJ2-7 | 13 | NA | NA | TRBV10-1
CASSLSGRQGGKQYF | TGTGCCAGCAGCCTTAGTGGGAGACAGGGTGGAAAGCAGTACTTC | TRBJ2-7 | 15 | NA | TRBD1 | TRBV28
CASSYDTAPNNEQFF | TGTGCCAGCAGTTACGACACGGCCCCTAACAATGAGCAGTTCTTC | TRBJ2-1 | 15 | NA | NA | TRBV6-5
CASSSRGGNQPQHF | TGCGCCAGCAGCAGCCGCGGGGGCAATCAGCCCCAGCATTTT | TRBJ1-5 | 14 | once | NA | TRBV23-1
CASSKRDRGSGELFF | TGTGCCAGCAGCAAGAGGGACAGGGGGTCCGGGGAGCTGTTTTTT | TRBJ2-2 | 15 | few | TRBD1 | TRBV5-8
CASSLTRLAGGGELFF | TGTGCCAGCAGCCTAACCCGACTAGCGGGGGGTGGGGAGCTGTTTTTT | TRBJ2-2 | 16 | NA | TRBD2 | TRBV7-2
CASSSQPKLGTDTQYF | TGTGCCAGCAGTTCCCAACCGAAGTTAGGCACAGATACGCAGTATTTT | TRBJ2-3 | 16 | NA | NA | TRBV28
CASSPDRYSYEQYF | TGTGCCAGCAGCCCCGACAGGTACTCCTACGAGCAGTACTTC | TRBJ2-7 | 14 | NA | NA | TRBV7-3
CASSQGMTGVRNIQYF | TGCGCCAGCAGCCAGGGCATGACAGGGGTGAGAAACATTCAGTACTTC | TRBJ2-4 | 16 | NA | TRBD1 | TRBV4-3
CASSLAGGAYEQYF | TGTGCCAGCAGCTTGGCGGGAGGGGCCTACGAGCAGTACTTC | TRBJ2-7 | 14 | few | TRBD2 | TRBV7-3
CAWSAQVNTEAFF | TGTGCCTGGAGTGCACAGGTGAACACTGAAGCTTTCTTT | TRBJ1-1 | 13 | NA | NA | TRBV30
CASSRYGTIETQYF | TGTGCCAGCAGCCGTTACGGGACTATAGAGACCCAGTACTTC | TRBJ2-5 | 14 | once | TRBD2 | TRBV27
CASSPDPGAGDLYEQYF | TGTGCCAGCAGCCCAGATCCTGGGGCAGGGGATCTCTACGAGCAGTACTTC | TRBJ2-7 | 17 | NA | NA | TRBV7-9
CASSLGGSGDQETQYF | TGTGCCAGCAGCCTGGGAGGTAGCGGGGACCAAGAGACCCAGTACTTC | TRBJ2-5 | 16 | NA | TRBD2 | TRBV28
CASSLEVASTQHF | TGTGCCAGCAGCTTAGAAGTTGCGTCGACCCAGCATTTT | TRBJ1-5 | 13 | NA | NA | TRBV7-2
CASSQDTGSSYNSPLHF | TGCGCCAGCAGCCAAGACACAGGAAGCTCCTATAATTCACCCCTCCACTTT | TRBJ1-6 | 17 | NA | NA | TRBV4-3
CASSLYAELFF | TGTGCCAGCAGCTTGTACGCGGAACTGTTTTTT | TRBJ1-4 | 11 | NA | NA | TRBV5-6